The 11 T cell receptor beta chains in this list originate from one sample, sequenced in a study of regulatory T cells in long-lasting Graves disease. Arm-PCR of CDR3 regions and iRepertoire HTBI primers were the basis on which TCR beta libraries were built. TCRdb used MiXCR to reprocess the multiplex PCR reads, holding one entry per CDR3 protein. The table has 400,000 to 500,000 distinct CDR3 sequences, approximately 15% seen once. Time point defined: newly diagnosed GD, antithyroid drugs for less than 3 months. Preparation of the TCR library used RNA extracted from PBMCs. The data were also submitted as part of a second study, on T cells in Graves' hyperthyroidism and ophthalmopathy.

The input for sequencing was peripheral blood mononuclear cells (PBMCs), taken at new diagnosis, from a patient treated with antithyroid drugs. The receptors come from a woman aged 50 to 60 with Graves disease.

This clonotype has only a few counts. The chain combines TRBV19 with TRBJ2-1; no clear D. V was pared by 6 bases and J by 12 bases, with 27 bases between. CDR3 size: 16 residues. CDR1 is LNHDA, CDR2 SQIVND, per germline (reference sequence). The CDR3 DNA follows: TGTGCCAGTAGCAACCCCCCTAGTACCGGTTTTCCGGGGCAGTTCTTC. This encodes CASSNPPSTGFPGQFF.

This sequence joins TRBV9 and TRBJ2-3; TRBD2 matches at 13 bases. Germline V CDR1 and CDR2: SGDLS, YYNGEE. This CDR3 is built from 15 residues. Trimming cost V 2 bases and J 4 bases; bases outside gene matches: 1. The CDR3 sequence: CASSVGTSGADTQYF. CDR3 bases: TGTGCCAGCAGCGTTGGGACTAGCGGGGCAGATACGCAGTATTTT. Full variable domain (missing parts from reference TRBV9 and TRBJ2-3): DSGVTQTPKHLITATGQRVTLRCSPRSGDLSVYWYQQSLDQGLQFLIQYYNGEERAKGNILERFSAQQFPDLHSELNLSSLELGDSALYFCASSVGTSGADTQYFGPGTRLTVL.

The table lists this clonotype with many counts. The rearrangement joins TRBV7-8 to TRBJ2-2; D is unresolved. Germline CDR1 is SGHVS and CDR2 is FQNEAQ. With 7 bases removed from V and 7 bases from J, the gap between germline ends came to 7 bases. This CDR3 comprises 11 residues. The CDR3 spells CASTGHGELFF. The CDR3 DNA follows: TGTGCCAGCACCGGGCACGGGGAGCTGTTTTTT.

In this sample, this clonotype turned up many times. This chain uses TRBV12-3 or TRBV12-4 with TRBJ1-5; D possibly corresponds to TRBD1 (6 bases). The CDR3 sequence is 15 residues long. V lost 1 base and J lost 5, with 12 bases in between. The CDR3 here is CASSLEQGGYQPQHF. The CDR3 region has the DNA TGTGCCAGCAGTTTAGAACAGGGTGGATATCAGCCCCAGCATTTT.

This clonotype was detected ten times or more. The chain uses TRBV29-1 and TRBJ1-1, with a tentative D call TRBD1 (6 bases). Trimming took 4 bases from V and 6 from J, leaving 21 bases between them. The germline V gene encodes CDR1 SQVTM and CDR2 ANQGSEA. The CDR3 is 15 residues long. In nucleotides, the CDR3 is TGCAGCGTTGCAGAACAGGATATGGGGGCGGCTGAAGCTTTCTTT. This sequence encodes CSVAEQDMGAAEAFF. The full variable domain, with the rest looked up from reference TRBV29-1 and TRBJ1-1, is SAVISQKPSRDICQRGTSLTIQCQVDSQVTMMFWYRQQPGQSLTLIATANQGSEATYESGFVIDKFPISRPNLTFSTLTVSNMSPEDSSIYLCSVAEQDMGAAEAFFGQGTRLTVV.

V gene TRBV3-1 combines with J gene TRBJ2-6; 9 bases line up with TRBD1. Germline CDR1 is LGHDT and CDR2 is YNNKEL (reference sequence). This CDR3 has 19 residues. V dropped 0 bases and J dropped 2; count of bases not matched to a gene: 8. CDR3 nucleotide sequence: TGTGCCAGCAGCCAAGATCAGGGACAGGGTGTCACTGGGGCCAACGTCCTGACTTTC. Protein: CASSQDQGQGVTGANVLTF. Together with reference TRBV3-1 and TRBJ2-6, the CDR3 gives the full variable domain: DTAVSQTPKYLVTQMGNDKSIKCEQNLGHDTMYWYKQDSKKFLKIMFSYNNKELIINETVPNRFSPKSPDKAHLNLHINSLELGDSAVYFCASSQDQGQGVTGANVLTFGAGSRLTVL.

The V and J genes are TRBV7-6 and TRBJ2-3, with D possibly TRBD2 on 5 matching bases. The V end lost 0 bases, the J end lost 2 bases, and 15 bases lay between the germline ends. The germline V gene encodes CDR1 SGHVS and CDR2 FNYEAQ. CDR3 length: 17 residues. This CDR3 is CASSLALRGRDTDTQYF. CDR3 coding DNA: TGTGCCAGCAGCTTAGCGCTTCGAGGGAGAGACACAGATACGCAGTATTTT. Based on the CDR3 plus reference TRBV7-6 and TRBJ2-3, the full variable domain is GAGVSQSPRYKVTKRGQDVALRCDPISGHVSLYWYRQALGQGPEFLTYFNYEAQQDKSGLPNDRFSAERPEGSISTLTIQRTEQRDSAMYRCASSLALRGRDTDTQYFGPGTRLTVL.

CDR3 DNA sequence: TGCAGTGCTAGAGTTACGGGAGGCTACGAGCAGTACTTC. It yields the protein CSARVTGGYEQYF. The chain has TRBV20-1 and TRBJ2-7, with 7 bases identical to TRBD2. V lost 1 base, J lost 3 bases, and 3 bases stayed unmatched. Germline assignment: CDR1 DFQATT and CDR2 SNEGSKA (reference sequence). CDR3 length equals 13 residues.

The chain employs TRBV29-1 and TRBJ2-1; no firm D call. This CDR3 spans 12 amino acids. Germline lookup yields CDR1 SQVTM and CDR2 ANQGSEA. Trimming left V 4 bases short and J 5 bases short, with 9 bases between. Written as DNA, the CDR3 is TGCAGCGTTGTCACAAACAACAATGAGCAGTTCTTC. Translated: CSVVTNNNEQFF.

This clonotype was counted only a few times. The chain combines TRBV4-1 with TRBJ2-1; tentative D call: TRBD1 (6 bases). CDR3 length: 15 residues. Germline loops: CDR1 MGHRA, CDR2 YSYEKL. The germline V and J ends were trimmed by 3 bases and 5 bases, with 14 bases remaining between them. The CDR3 loop reads CASSQWDILHNEQFF. Written as DNA, the CDR3 is TGCGCCAGCAGCCAGTGGGACATTCTCCACAATGAGCAGTTCTTC.

The J gene is TRBJ2-5, the V gene TRBV27; 8 bases are a match to TRBD2. Germline-derived CDR1 and CDR2 are MNHEY and SMNVEV (reference sequence). The length of the CDR3 is 17 residues. V trimming: 6 bases; J trimming: 4 bases; junction bases outside the gene matches: 16. The CDR3 DNA reads TGTGCCAGCAGAACCCAAAAGAAGACTAGCGCGGGAGAGACCCAGTACTTC. Residues: CASRTQKKTSAGETQYF.